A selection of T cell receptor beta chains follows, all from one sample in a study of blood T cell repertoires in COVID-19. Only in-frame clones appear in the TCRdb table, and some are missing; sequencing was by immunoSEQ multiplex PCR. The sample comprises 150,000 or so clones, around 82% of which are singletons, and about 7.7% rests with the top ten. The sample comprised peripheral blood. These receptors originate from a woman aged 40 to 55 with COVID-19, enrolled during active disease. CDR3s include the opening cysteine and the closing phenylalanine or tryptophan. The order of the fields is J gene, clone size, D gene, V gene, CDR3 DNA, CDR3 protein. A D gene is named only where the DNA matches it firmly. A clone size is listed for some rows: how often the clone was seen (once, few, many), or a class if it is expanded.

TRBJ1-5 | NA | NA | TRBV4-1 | TGCGCCAGCAGCCAGGAAGCAACAGGTTATCCCCAGCATTTT | CASSQEATGYPQHF
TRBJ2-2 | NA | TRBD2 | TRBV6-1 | TGTGCCAGCAGTGCTGAGCGGGGGGGCGTTACGAACACCGGGGAGCTGTTTTTT | CASSAERGGVTNTGELFF
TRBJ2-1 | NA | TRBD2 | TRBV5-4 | TGTGCCAGCAGCTTGGCGGGCGGGAGCAATGAGCAGTTCTTC | CASSLAGGSNEQFF
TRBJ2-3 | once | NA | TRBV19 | TGTGCCAGTAGTACCCGCCAGGGACAAATCACAGATACGCAGTATTTT | CASSTRQGQITDTQYF
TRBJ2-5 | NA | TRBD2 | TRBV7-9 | TGTGCCAGCAGCTTAAGTCGCGGGGGATCTGAAGAGACCCAGTACTTC | CASSLSRGGSEETQYF
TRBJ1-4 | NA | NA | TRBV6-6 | TGTGCCAGCAGTTTTAGGGGCGCGACTAATGAAAAACTGTTTTTT | CASSFRGATNEKLFF
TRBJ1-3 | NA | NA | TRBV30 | TGTGCCTGGAGTGACCCAGACTCTGGAAACACCATATATTTT | CAWSDPDSGNTIYF
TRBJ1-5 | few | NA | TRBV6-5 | TGTGCCAGCCGTACAGGGACCGATCAGCCCCAGCATTTT | CASRTGTDQPQHF
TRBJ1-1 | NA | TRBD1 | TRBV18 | TGTGCCAGCTCTCCCCAGGGGGATGCTGAAGCTTTCTTT | CASSPQGDAEAFF
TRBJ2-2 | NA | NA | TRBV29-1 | TGCAGCGTTCCTAGAAGGGGCAACTCGAACACCGGGGAGCTGTTTTTT | CSVPRRGNSNTGELFF
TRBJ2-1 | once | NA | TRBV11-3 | TGTGCCAGCAGCTTAGAGAGTACAGGAAGCAATGAGCAGTTCTTC | CASSLESTGSNEQFF
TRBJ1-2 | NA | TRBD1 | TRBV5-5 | TGTGCCAGCAGCCTACAGGGGGGCGATGCTAACTATGGCTACACCTTC | CASSLQGGDANYGYTF
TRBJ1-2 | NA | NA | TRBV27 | TGTGCCAGCAGTTTCCGAGAGGGAAGTGGCTACACCTTC | CASSFREGSGYTF
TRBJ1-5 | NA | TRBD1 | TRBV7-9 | TGTGCCAGCAGCCCGGACAGGGTTCAGCCCCAGCATTTT | CASSPDRVQPQHF
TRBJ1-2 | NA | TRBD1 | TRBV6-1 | TGTGCCAGCAGTGAAGTTTTAGGGACAGGGGGAGGCTACACCTTC | CASSEVLGTGGGYTF
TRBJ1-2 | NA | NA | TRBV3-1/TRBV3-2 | TGTGCCAGCAGCCAAGAGGGTCGCAGGACCCAGGGGGGCTACACCTTC | CASSQEGRRTQGGYTF
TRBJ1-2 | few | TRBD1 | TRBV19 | TGTGCCAGCTTAGGGCGGGACAGCTACTATGGCTACACCTTC | CASLGRDSYYGYTF
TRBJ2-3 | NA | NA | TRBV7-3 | TGTGCCAGCAGCCCTACCGCCTTAGATACGCAGTATTTT | CASSPTALDTQYF
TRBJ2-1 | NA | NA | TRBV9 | TGTGCCAGCAGGCCGGGAGACTCCTACAATGAGCAGTTCTTC | CASRPGDSYNEQFF
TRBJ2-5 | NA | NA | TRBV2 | TGTGCCAGCCAGGGGTCAGGAGAGACCCAGTACTTC | CASQGSGETQYF
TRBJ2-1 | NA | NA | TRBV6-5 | TGTGCCAGCAGTTACTCATCCCGGAATGAGCAGTTCTTC | CASSYSSRNEQFF
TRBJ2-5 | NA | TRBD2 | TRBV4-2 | TGTGCCAGCAGCCAAGATATGGCGGGAGGACCCCAGGGGACCCAGTACTTC | CASSQDMAGGPQGTQYF
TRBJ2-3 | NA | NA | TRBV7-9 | TGTGCCAGCAGCCTCCGGAGCCCCCGGGGAGATACGCAGTATTTT | CASSLRSPRGDTQYF
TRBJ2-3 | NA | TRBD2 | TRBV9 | TGTGCCAGCAGCGTAGCGGGAGGTTCAGATACGCAGTATTTT | CASSVAGGSDTQYF
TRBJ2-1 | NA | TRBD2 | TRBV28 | TGTGCCAGCAGTCTGACGAGACAAGCGGGAGCTTCCATCTACAATGAGCAGTTCTTC | CASSLTRQAGASIYNEQFF
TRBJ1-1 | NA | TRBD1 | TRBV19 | TGTGCCAGTAGTATAGATCTCCGACAGGGAGCTTTCTTT | CASSIDLRQGAFF
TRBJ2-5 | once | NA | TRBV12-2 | TGTGCAAGTCGCTTAAGTTGGCAGGGCTGGGAAGAGACCCAGTACTTC | CASRLSWQGWEETQYF
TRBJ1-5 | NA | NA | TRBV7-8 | TGTGCCAGCAGCTTGGACACTCGCGGCAATCAGCCCCAGCATTTT | CASSLDTRGNQPQHF
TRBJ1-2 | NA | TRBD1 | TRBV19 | TGTGCCAGCAGTGTTACAGGGGGCGGAAGGAATGGCTACACCTTC | CASSVTGGGRNGYTF
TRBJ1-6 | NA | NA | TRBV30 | TGTGCCCTTAGGCGGACTGAGAGCTCCTATAATTCACCCCTCCACTTT | CALRRTESSYNSPLHF
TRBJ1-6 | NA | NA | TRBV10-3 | TGTGCCATCAGTGAGTCCGCAGGGCGGAATTCACCCCTCCACTTT | CAISESAGRNSPLHF
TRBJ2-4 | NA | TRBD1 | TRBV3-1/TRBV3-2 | TGTGCCAGCAGCCGACAGGGTGCCAAAAACATTCAGTACTTC | CASSRQGAKNIQYF
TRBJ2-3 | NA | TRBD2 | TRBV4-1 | TGCGCCAGCAGCCAAATAGCGGGGGTCACAGATACGCAGTATTTT | CASSQIAGVTDTQYF
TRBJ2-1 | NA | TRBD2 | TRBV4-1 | TGCGCCAGCAGCCAAGATAGGAGCGGGAGCTACAATGAGCAGTTCTTC | CASSQDRSGSYNEQFF
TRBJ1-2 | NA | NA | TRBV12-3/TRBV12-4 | TGTGCCACCCAGTTCGGGGGCTACACCTTC | CATQFGGYTF
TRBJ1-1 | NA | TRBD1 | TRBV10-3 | TGTGCCATCAGTAGGGACAGGGGGGACACTGAAGCTTTCTTT | CAISRDRGDTEAFF
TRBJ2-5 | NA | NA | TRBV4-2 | TGTGCCAGCAGCCATTCCACAGGGAAACAAGAGACCCAGTACTTC | CASSHSTGKQETQYF
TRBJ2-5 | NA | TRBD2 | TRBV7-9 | TGTGCCAGCAGCTTGACCAAAGGTGTAGCGGGGGGTATCCAAGAGACCCAGTACTTC | CASSLTKGVAGGIQETQYF
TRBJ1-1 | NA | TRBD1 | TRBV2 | TGTGCCAGCAGGGGAGGGACAGGGGGCACTGAAGCTTTCTTT | CASRGGTGGTEAFF
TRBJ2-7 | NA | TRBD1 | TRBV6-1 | TGTGCCAGCAGTGACGGGGGGACAGGGAAGTACGAGCAGTACTTC | CASSDGGTGKYEQYF
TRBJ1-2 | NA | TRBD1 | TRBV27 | TGTGCCATCCTTGACAGGGGGCGAGGTGGCTACACCTTC | CAILDRGRGGYTF
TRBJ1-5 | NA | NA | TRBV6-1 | TGTGCCAGCAGTGAAGGACAGAGTAATCAGCCCCAGCATTTT | CASSEGQSNQPQHF
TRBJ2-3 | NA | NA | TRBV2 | TGTGCCCGTAGAACAGATACGCAGTATTTT | CARRTDTQYF
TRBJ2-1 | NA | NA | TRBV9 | TGTGCCAGCAGCGTAGACGGGTCCCACCTCGGTGAGCAGTTCTTC | CASSVDGSHLGEQFF
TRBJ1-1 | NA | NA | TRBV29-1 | TGCAGCACAGACCTAGGGGGTTGGAACACTGAAGCTTTCTTT | CSTDLGGWNTEAFF
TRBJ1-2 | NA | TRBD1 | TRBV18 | TGTGCCAGCTCACCCGGACAGGGGCATGGCTACACCTTC | CASSPGQGHGYTF
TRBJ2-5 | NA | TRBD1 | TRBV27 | TGTGCCAGCAGTTTAAAGGGTGGGACAGGGGGCTATTCCGAGACCCAGTACTTC | CASSLKGGTGGYSETQYF
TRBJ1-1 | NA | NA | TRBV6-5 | TGTGCCAGCAGGGGAGCTGAACAGATGAACACTGAAGCTTTCTTT | CASRGAEQMNTEAFF
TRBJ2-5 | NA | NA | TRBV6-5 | TGTGCCAGCAGTTGGGCGGGACCGGGGGAGACCCAGTACTTC | CASSWAGPGETQYF
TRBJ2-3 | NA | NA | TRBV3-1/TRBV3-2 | TGTGCCAGCAGCCACCAGGGGACATGGAATACGCAGTATTTT | CASSHQGTWNTQYF